This entry is about one TCR beta chain. Antigen unknown. This specimen belongs to a study of early stage breast cancer tumors. Assay: immunoSEQ multiplex PCR; the TCRdb copy retains only in-frame clones and omits some. The table records more than 60,000 clones, 65% to 80% of them present only once. V lost 7 bases and J 1 base, leaving 14 bases between the germline ends. Per germline, CDR1 MDHEN and CDR2 SYDVKM. The CDR3 consists of 14 residues. Regarding the study as a whole: Bulk DNA sequencing of unsorted cells missed chain pairing and markers. Enriched TCRB sequences shared across patients were mostly commonly generated sequences.

Material: blood. V usage is TRBV28 and J usage is TRBJ2-7; D gene ambiguous. The TCR originated in a person between 60 and 70 years old with breast cancer. The CDR3 spells CASTWPGSSYEQYF. The CDR3 region has the DNA TGTGCCAGCACCTGGCCCGGGTCTTCCTACGAGCAGTACTTC.